The subject of this entry is one TCR beta chain. Its target is unknown. PCR was performed using 60 Vbeta and 13 Jbeta primers. TCRdb keeps only in-frame clones here, not all; method: immunoSEQ multiplex PCR. This table holds just under 95,000 clones, 70% to 90% found once. This entry is derived from a study of cytomegalovirus exposure and HLA in healthy donors. CDR1 LNHDA and CDR2 SQIVND come from the germline V gene (reference sequence). The CDR3 runs 16 residues. V dropped 7 bases and J dropped 2 bases, with 19 bases sitting between them. Study conclusions and caveats: Among TCR beta chains of equal frequency, HLA-associated ones were more clonally expanded in a later analysis. The study put about 180 TCR beta chains on its list as cytomegalovirus-associated. A few CMV-associated chains were confirmed in vitro to be specific for CMV antigens.

The receptor was isolated from a woman between 18 and 30 years old in good health and CMV-seropositive. Input material: PBMCs. The chain uses TRBV19 and TRBJ2-3, with D possibly being TRBD2 (6 bases). This chain's CDR3 is CASNVIGGSPTDTQYF. The CDR3 nucleotides are TGTGCCAGTAACGTTATCGGGGGAAGTCCCACAGATACGCAGTATTTT.